Reported below is one T cell receptor beta chain. Its antigen is currently not known. No clone much larger than this one lies a single base away; base qualities are absent. Ophthalmopathy patients had moderately to severely active disease, with a Clinical Activity Score of 3 or more, a NOSPECS grade of 4 or more, and a disease duration of less than 3 months. Patients with uncontrolled infections, other autoimmune diseases, pregnancy or lactation were excluded. Diagnoses were established on the basis of clinical symptoms, serum thyroxine and TRAb, thyroid ultrasound, and orbital computed tomography. PBMCs were isolated from 8 to 10 ml of fresh peripheral blood by Ficoll-Paque density gradient centrifugation. Total RNA was extracted with Trizol reagent, and quality was checked on an Agilent 2100 Bioanalyzer. The TCR beta CDR3 regions were amplified from RNA transcripts. The first round of RT-PCR for the TCR CDR3 was performed with the HTBI primer set and the Qiagen OneStep RT-PCR kit. The libraries were constructed in a second round of multiplex PCR and then size-selected and purified. Libraries were sequenced paired-end with 100 bp reads on an Illumina HiSeq2000. From the authors' description of their analysis: SOAPnuke was used to process the raw data, removing reads that contained adapters or uncalled bases, had a mean Phred below 15, or lacked an exact match to the constant primer or identifier. COPE v1.2.5 was used to merge high-quality paired reads, and clonotypes were defined as unique nucleotide sequences. Clonotypes were aligned to IMGT TRBV, TRBD and TRBJ reference segments using MiTCR v1.1. The analysis included only V-J combinations with a frequency above 0.0001, which together covered over 98% of the repertoires. The TCS score was defined as F50 (clonal expansion) divided by E x V (chaos), with BLOSUM62-based TCRdist calculated between CDR3 peptides within each V-J. Welch's t-statistics and random forest reduced fewer than 550 V-J features to 13, which were used in a naive Bayes classifier (R e1071). TCRdb redid the processing of the public reads, applying fastp at Q25 and MiXCR, and retained in-frame beta chains. Rows are unified per CDR3 protein, each entry keeping the most common DNA and genes. TCRdb, rather than the study authors, made the V and J calls. In all, the sample holds nearly 600,000 distinct CDR3 sequences, and 12% to 15% of those were seen once. Around 7% of the sample comes from the top ten.

CDR1 SGHAT and CDR2 FQNNGV are derived from the germline V gene. V is cut by 7 bases and J by 1 base, and the space between the germline ends is 16 bases. Counted from cysteine to phenylalanine, this CDR3 has 15 amino acids. Only the CDR3 part of the read is kept: 45 bases, read in frame from the first base. The record originates from a study of T cells in Graves' hyperthyroidism and ophthalmopathy (dated by TCRdb to about 2019). Some background on the complete study: Peripheral blood samples were taken at initial diagnosis, before any treatment was given. TCR V-J signatures able to tell the groups apart were searched for in a discovery cohort of 90 to 100 patients, of whom 43 had Graves' ophthalmopathy and around 58 had stable Graves' hyperthyroidism. Whether ophthalmopathy could be predicted prospectively was tested in an independent validation cohort made up of 18 to 20 hyperthyroidism patients plus 17 patients who later progressed to ophthalmopathy. The 75 to 100 discovery patients were randomly split 7:3 into training and test sets. In several Graves' hyperthyroidism patients, the study also compared T-cell repertoires from thyroid tissue with T-cell repertoires from blood. After sampling, hyperthyroidism patients received methimazole starting at 30 mg daily, and ophthalmopathy patients received high-dose intravenous methylprednisolone. TCR Vbeta CDR3 sequencing of 135 peripheral blood samples (over 40 ophthalmopathy, approximately 80 hyperthyroidism and some 17 progressor patients) is reported in the paper. Points the paper makes about the study in general: During validation, the model predicted progression to ophthalmopathy a median of about 6.3 months ahead of onset, with almost 71% sensitivity and 72.22% specificity. No statistical method was used to set the sample size in advance, and investigators knew the group allocation. Ophthalmopathy was separated from stable hyperthyroidism by a 13 V-J signature model, with 85% to 90% sensitivity and about 81% specificity obtained in cross-validation and 80%/75% obtained in testing. Most expanded thyroid clonotypes (frequency above 0.001) were also found in blood, which suggests that blood repertoires may mirror thyroid immune responses.

The sample consisted of blood. This TCR derives from a woman in her late teens or twenties with Graves' ophthalmopathy. The rearrangement combines TRBV11-2 with TRBJ2-5; TRBD2 could be the D gene, as 6 bases match. The bases are TGTGCCAGCAAGGGCGGTCCCGGGAGCCAAGAGACCCAGTACTTC. The encoded protein is CASKGGPGSQETQYF.